This T cell receptor (beta chain) was identified in a study of T cell changes during pregnancy in multiple sclerosis. CDR1 is SQVTM and CDR2 is ANQGSEA in the germline V gene. CDR3 size: 12 residues. Germline trimming cut 3 bases from V and 13 bases from J; bases unmatched to any gene: 11. The method was immunoSEQ multiplex PCR; TCRdb's version includes in-frame clones alone and lacks a portion of them. Found here are more than 55,000 clones, under 95% of them singletons; the top ten hold about 3.7%. The V gene is TRBV29-1, the J gene TRBJ1-2; 7 bases map to TRBD1. This sequence was found in a female donor in good health, enrolled as a control in a pregnancy study. This specimen consisted of peripheral blood, obtained after pregnancy. This CDR3 is CSVDTGVSKVTF. CDR3 DNA: TGCAGCGTTGATACAGGGGTGTCAAAAGTCACCTTC.